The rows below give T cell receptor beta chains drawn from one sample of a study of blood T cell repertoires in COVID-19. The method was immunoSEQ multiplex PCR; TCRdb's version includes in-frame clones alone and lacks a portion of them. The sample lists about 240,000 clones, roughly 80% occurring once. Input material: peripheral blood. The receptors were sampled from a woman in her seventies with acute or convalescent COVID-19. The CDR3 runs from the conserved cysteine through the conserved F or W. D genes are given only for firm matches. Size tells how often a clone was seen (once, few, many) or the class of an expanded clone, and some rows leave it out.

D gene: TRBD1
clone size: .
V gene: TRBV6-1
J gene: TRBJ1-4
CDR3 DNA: TGTGCCAGCAGTGCTTCACCGGGACAGCCAACTTTTAATGAAAAACTGTTTTTT
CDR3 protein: CASSASPGQPTFNEKLFF

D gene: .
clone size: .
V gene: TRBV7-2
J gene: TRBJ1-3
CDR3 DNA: TGTGCCAGCAGCTTAGGGGGGCGAGAGGGCATATATTTT
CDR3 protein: CASSLGGREGIYF

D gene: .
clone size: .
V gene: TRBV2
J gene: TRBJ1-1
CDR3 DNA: TGTGCCAGCGTCGTCACTGAAGCTTTCTTT
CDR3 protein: CASVVTEAFF

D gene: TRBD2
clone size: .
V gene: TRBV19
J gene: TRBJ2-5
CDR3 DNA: TGTGCCAGTAGTAGTTGGCTAGCGGGGGGAGAATTACAAGAGACCCAGTACTTC
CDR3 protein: CASSSWLAGGELQETQYF

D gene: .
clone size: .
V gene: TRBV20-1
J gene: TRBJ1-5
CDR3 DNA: TGCAGTGCTAGTTTTCAGATTTATCAGCCCCAGCATTTT
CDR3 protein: CSASFQIYQPQHF

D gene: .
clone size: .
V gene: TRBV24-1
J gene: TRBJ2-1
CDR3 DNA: TGTGCCACCAGTGATCCACCCCCGAAAGGGGATGAGCAGTTCTTC
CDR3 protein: CATSDPPPKGDEQFF

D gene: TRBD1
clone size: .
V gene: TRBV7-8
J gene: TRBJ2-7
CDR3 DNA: TGTGCCAGCAGCTCCCTCTCGGGACAGGGGGCGGGGGAGCAGTACTTC
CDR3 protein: CASSSLSGQGAGEQYF

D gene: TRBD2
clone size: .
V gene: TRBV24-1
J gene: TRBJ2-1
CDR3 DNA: TGTGCCACCGACCCGGGACTAGCGGGGGGGCTCGGTGAGCAGTTCTTC
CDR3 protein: CATDPGLAGGLGEQFF

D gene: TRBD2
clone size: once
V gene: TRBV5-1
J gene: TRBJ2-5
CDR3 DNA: TGCGCCAGCAGTATCAGCGGGGGGGCCGAAGAGACCCAGTACTTC
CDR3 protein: CASSISGGAEETQYF

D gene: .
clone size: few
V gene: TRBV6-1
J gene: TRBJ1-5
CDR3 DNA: TGTGCCAGCAGTGAAAACAGGTTGGGTCAGCCCCAGCATTTT
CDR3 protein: CASSENRLGQPQHF

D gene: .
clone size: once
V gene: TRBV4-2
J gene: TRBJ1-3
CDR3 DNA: TGTGCCAGCAGCCCGGGACTGCTCTCTGGAAACACCATATATTTT
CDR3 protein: CASSPGLLSGNTIYF

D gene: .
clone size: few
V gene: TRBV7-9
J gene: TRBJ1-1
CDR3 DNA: TGTGCCAGCAGCTTAGGGGCCTACACTGAAGCTTTCTTT
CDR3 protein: CASSLGAYTEAFF

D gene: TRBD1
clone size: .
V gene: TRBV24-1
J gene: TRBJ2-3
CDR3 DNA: TGTGCCACCAGTGATCGCTGGCCGGGGACAGGACGTGCAGATACGCAGTATTTT
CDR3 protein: CATSDRWPGTGRADTQYF

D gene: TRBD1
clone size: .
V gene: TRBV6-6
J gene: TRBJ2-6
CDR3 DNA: TGTGCCAGCAGTCCGGGGACAGGGCAGTCAGGGGCCAACGTCCTGACTTTC
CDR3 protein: CASSPGTGQSGANVLTF

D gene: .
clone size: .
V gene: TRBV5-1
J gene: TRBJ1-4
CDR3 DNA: TGCGCCAGCAGCTTGGTGACAGACGGGAGGGGCGGAAAACTGTTTTTT
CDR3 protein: CASSLVTDGRGGKLFF

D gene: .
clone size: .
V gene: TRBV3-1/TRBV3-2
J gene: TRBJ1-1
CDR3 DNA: TGTGCCAGCAGCCAAAGAGGGGGGAACACTGAAGCTTTCTTT
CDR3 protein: CASSQRGGNTEAFF

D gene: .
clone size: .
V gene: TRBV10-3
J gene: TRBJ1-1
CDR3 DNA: TGTGCCATCAGTGTGGGGGGGTTGGACACTGAAGCTTTCTTT
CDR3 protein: CAISVGGLDTEAFF

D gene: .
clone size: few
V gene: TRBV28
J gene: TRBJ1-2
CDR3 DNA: TGTGCCAGCAGTTTAGCGGACAGTTCTAACTATGGCTACACCTTC
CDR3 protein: CASSLADSSNYGYTF

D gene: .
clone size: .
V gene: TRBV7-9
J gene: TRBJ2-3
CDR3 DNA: TGTGCCATCGGAGTAACTAGCACAGATACGCAGTATTTT
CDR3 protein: CAIGVTSTDTQYF

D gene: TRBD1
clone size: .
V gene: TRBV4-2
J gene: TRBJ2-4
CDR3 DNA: TGTGCCAGCAGCCAAGAGTCAGGACAGGTCTCAAACATTCAGTACTTC
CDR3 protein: CASSQESGQVSNIQYF

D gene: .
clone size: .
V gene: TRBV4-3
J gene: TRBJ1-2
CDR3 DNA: TGCGCCAGCAGCCAAGATTTCAGGGGCGGCTACACCTTC
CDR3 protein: CASSQDFRGGYTF

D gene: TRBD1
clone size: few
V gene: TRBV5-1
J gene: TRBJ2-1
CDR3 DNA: TGCGCCAGCAGCCGCGGACAGGGCAATGAGCAGTTCTTC
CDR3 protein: CASSRGQGNEQFF

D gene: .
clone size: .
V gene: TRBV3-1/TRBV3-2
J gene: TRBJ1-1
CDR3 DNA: TGTGCCAGCAGCCCTATGCAGGGTAGGAACACTGAAGCTTTCTTT
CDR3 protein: CASSPMQGRNTEAFF

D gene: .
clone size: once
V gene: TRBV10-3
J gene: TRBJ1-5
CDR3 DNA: TGTGCCATCAGTACCGAATACAGGGATCAGCCCCAGCATTTT
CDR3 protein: CAISTEYRDQPQHF

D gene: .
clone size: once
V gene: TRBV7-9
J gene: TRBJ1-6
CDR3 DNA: TGTGCCAGCAGCTTAGAAGGAGTCGACAATTCACCCCTCCACTTT
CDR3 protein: CASSLEGVDNSPLHF

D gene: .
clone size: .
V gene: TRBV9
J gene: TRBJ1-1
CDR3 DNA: TGTGCCAGCAGCGCGGGACATATGAACACTGAAGCTTTCTTT
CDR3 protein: CASSAGHMNTEAFF

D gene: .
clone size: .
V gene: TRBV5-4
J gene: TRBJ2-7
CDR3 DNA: TGTGCCAGCAGCTCACAGGACGAGCAGTACTTC
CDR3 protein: CASSSQDEQYF